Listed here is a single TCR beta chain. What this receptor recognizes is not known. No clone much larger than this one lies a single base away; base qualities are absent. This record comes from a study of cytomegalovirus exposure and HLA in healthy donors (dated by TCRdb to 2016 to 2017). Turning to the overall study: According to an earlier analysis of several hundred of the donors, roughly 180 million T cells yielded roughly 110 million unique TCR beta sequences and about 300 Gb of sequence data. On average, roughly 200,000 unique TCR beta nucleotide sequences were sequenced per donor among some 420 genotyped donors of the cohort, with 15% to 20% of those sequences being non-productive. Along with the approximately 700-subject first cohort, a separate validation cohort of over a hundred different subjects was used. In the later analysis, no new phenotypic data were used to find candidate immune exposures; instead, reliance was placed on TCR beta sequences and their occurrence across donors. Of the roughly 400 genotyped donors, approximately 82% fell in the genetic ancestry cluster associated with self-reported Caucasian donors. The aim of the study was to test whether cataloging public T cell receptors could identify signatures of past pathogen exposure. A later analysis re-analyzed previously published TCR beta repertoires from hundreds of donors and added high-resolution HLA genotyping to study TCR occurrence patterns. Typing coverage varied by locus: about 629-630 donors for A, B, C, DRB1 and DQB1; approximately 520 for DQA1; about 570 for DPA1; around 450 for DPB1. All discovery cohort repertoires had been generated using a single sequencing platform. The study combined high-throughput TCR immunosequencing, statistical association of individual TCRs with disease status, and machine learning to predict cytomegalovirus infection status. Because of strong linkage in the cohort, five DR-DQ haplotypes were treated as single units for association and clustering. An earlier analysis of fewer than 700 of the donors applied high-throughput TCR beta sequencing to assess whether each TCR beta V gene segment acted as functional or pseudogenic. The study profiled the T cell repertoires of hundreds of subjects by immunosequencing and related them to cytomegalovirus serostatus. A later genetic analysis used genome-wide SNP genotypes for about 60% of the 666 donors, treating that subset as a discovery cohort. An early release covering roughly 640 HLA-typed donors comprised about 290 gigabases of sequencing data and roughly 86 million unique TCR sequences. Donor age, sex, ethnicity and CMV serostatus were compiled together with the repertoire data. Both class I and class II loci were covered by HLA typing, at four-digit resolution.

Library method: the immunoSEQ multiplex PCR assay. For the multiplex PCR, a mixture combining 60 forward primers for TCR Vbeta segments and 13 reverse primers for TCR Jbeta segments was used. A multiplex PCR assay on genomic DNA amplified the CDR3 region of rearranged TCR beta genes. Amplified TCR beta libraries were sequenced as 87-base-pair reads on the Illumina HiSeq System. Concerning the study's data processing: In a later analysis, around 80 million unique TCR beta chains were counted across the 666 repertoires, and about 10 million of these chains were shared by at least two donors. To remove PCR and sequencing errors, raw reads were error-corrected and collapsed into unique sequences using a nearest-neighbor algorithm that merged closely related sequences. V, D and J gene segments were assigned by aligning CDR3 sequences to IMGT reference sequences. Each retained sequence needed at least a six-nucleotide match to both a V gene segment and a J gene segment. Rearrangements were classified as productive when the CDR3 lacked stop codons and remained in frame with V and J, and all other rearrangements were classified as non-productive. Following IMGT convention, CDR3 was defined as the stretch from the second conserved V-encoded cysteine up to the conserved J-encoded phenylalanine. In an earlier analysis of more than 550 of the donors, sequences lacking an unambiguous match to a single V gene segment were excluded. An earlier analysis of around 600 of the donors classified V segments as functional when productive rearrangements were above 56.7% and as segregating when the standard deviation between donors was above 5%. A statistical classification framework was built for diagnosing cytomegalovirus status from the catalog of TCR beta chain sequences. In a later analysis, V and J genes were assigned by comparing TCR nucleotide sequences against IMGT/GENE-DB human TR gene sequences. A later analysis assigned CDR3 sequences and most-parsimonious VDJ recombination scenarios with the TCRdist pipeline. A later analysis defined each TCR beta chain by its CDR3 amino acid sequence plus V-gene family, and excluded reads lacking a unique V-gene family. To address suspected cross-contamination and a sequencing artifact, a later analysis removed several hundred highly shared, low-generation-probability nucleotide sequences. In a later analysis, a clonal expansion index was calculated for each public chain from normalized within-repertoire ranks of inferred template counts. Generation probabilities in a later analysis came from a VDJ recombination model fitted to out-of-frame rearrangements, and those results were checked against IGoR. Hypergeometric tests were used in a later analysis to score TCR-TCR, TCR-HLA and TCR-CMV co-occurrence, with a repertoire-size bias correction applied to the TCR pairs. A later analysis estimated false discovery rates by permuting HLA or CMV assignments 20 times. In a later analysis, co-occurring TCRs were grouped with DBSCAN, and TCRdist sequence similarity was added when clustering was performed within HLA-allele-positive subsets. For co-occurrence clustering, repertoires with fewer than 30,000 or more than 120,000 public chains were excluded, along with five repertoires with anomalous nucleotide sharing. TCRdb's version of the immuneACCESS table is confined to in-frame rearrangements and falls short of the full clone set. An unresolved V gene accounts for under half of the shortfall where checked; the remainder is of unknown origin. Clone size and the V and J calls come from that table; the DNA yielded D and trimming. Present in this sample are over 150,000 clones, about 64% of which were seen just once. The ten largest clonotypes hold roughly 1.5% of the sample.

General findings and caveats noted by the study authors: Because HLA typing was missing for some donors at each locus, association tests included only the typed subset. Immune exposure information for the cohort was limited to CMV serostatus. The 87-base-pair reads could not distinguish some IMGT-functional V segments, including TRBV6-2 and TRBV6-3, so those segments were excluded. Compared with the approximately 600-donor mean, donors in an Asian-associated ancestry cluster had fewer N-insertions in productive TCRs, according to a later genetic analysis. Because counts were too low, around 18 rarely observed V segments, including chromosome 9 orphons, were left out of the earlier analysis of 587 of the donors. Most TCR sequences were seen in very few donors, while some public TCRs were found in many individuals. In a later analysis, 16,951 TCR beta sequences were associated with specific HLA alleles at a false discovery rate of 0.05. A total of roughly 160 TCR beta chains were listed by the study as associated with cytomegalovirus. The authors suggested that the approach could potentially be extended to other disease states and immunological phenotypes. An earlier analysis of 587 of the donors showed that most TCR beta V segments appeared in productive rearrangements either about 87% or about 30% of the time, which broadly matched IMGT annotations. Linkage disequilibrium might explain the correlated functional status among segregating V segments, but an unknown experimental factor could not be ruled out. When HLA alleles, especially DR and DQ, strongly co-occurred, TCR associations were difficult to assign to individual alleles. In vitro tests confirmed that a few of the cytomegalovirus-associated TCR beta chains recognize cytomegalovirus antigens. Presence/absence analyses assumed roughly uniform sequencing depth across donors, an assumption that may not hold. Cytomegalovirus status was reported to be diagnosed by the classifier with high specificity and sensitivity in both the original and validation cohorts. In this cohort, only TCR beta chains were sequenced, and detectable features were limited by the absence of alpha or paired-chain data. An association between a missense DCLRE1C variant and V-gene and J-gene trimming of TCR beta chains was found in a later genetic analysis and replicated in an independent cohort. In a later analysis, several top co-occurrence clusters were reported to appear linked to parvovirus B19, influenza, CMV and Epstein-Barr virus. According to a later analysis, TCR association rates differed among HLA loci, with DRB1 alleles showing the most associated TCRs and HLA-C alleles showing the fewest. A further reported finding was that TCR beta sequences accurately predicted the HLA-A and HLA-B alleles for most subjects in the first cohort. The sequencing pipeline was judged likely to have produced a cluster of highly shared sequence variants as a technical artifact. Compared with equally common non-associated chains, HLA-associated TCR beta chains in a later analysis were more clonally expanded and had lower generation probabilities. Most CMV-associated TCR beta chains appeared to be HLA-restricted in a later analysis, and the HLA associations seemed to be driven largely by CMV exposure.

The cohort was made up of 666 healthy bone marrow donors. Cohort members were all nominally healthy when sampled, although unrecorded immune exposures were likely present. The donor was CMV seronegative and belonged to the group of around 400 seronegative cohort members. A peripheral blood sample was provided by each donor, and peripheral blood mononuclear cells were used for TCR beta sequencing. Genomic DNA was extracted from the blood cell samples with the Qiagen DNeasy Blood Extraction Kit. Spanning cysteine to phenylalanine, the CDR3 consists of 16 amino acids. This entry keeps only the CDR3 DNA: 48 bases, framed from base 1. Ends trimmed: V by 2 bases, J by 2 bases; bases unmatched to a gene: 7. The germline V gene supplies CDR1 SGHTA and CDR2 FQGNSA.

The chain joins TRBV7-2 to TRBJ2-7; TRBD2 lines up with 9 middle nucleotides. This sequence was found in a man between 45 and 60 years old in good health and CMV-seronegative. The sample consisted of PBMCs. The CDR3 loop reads CASSLRKRGAAYEQYF. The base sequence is TGTGCCAGCAGCTTACGGAAGCGGGGGGCGGCCTACGAGCAGTACTTC.